The sequence of this T cell receptor (beta chain) was determined in a study of CD8 T cells in ankylosing spondylitis. Whole-study results and caveats: Matched ankylosing spondylitis synovial fluid reportedly showed significant enrichment of disease-linked clones. In ankylosing spondylitis blood, a motif of roughly eight highly homologous TCR beta variants appeared characteristic.

Per germline, CDR1 KGHSY and CDR2 FQNENV. The CDR3 is 14 amino acids. The V gene lost 4 bases and the J gene lost 2 bases, with 10 bases spanning the gap. Via MiXCR, TCRdb re-called the 5' RACE reads, giving one row per CDR3 protein. The sample has approximately 150,000 distinct CDR3 sequences; approximately 48% are singletons. The table lists this clonotype with a few counts. Antigen: not known. The source material was synovial fluid, either unsorted or a sorted T cell fraction (not recorded which). The chain links TRBV16 to TRBJ2-3; D unclear. The receptor was derived from a male donor with ankylosing spondylitis. DNA for the CDR3: TGTGCCAGCAGCCCAAAGGTTTTCACAGATACGCAGTATTTT. Residues: CASSPKVFTDTQYF.